The 21 T cell receptor beta chains below were found in one sample sequenced in a study of T cell responses to AZD1222 COVID-19 vaccine. TCRdb keeps only in-frame clones here, not all; method: immunoSEQ multiplex PCR. The sample contains 150,000 or so clones, 85% to 95% of which appear only once. The starting material was peripheral blood, obtained on day 0 of MenACWY control vaccination. The receptors come from an adult in good health.

This chain joins TRBV19 and TRBJ2-3; D gene uncertain. V was cut by 6 bases and J by 0 bases, with 10 bases left in between. Germline V lookup: CDR1 LNHDA, CDR2 SQIVND (reference sequence). CDR3 length: 14 amino acids. DNA of the CDR3: TGTGCCAGTAGAACAACGCCTAGCACAGATACGCAGTATTTT. Encoded protein: CASRTTPSTDTQYF.

The rearrangement joins TRBV5-1 to TRBJ2-5; 11 bases align to TRBD2. Germline V CDR1 and CDR2: SGHRS, YFSETQ. The CDR3 runs 16 residues. J was trimmed by 2 bases and V by 0 bases; bases with no gene match: 3. The CDR3 DNA reads TGCGCCAGCAGCTTGGCGTCTAGCGGGGGGCAAGAGACCCAGTACTTC. This encodes CASSLASSGGQETQYF. The complete variable domain, with remaining parts taken from reference TRBV5-1 and TRBJ2-5, reads KAGVTQTPRYLIKTRGQQVTLSCSPISGHRSVSWYQQTPGQGLQFLFEYFSETQRNKGNFPGRFSGRQFSNSRSEMNVSTLELGDSALYLCASSLASSGGQETQYFGPGTRLLVL.

CDR3: CASSARQGAHSSYNSPLHF. CDR3 nucleotides: TGTGCCAGCAGCGCTCGACAGGGGGCGCATAGCTCCTATAATTCACCCCTCCACTTT. The chain links TRBV5-6 to TRBJ1-6, with 10 positions matching TRBD1. The V gene's germline CDR1 is SGHDT and CDR2 YYEEEE. CDR3 length: 19 amino acids. Trimming took 4 bases from V and 0 from J; bases not matched to a gene: 10. The variable domain in full, completed from reference TRBV5-6 and TRBJ1-6, reads DAGVTQSPTHLIKTRGQQVTLRCSPKSGHDTVSWYQQALGQGPQFIFQYYEEEERQRGNFPDRFSGHQFPNYSSELNVNALLLGDSALYLCASSARQGAHSSYNSPLHFGNGTRLTVT.

The CDR3 spells CASSLLSGNTGELFF. CDR3 bases: TGTGCCAGCAGCTTGTTGAGCGGGAACACCGGGGAGCTGTTTTTT. The genes are TRBV5-6 and TRBJ2-2; tentative D call: TRBD2 (5 bases). The CDR3 runs to 15 residues. The germline V gene has CDR1 SGHDT and CDR2 YYEEEE. V lost 1 base, J lost 1 base, and 8 bases lay in between.

V usage is TRBV6-5 and J usage is TRBJ1-1; D not resolved. The length of the CDR3 is 14 residues. Trimming took 3 bases from V and 4 from J, leaving 12 bases between them. CDR1 is MNHEY and CDR2 is SVGAGI in the germline V gene. The CDR3 DNA reads TGTGCCAGCAGTTATGGACCGCGGGGCACTGAAGCTTTCTTT. It specifies CASSYGPRGTEAFF.

This clone has just one count. The chain links TRBV7-8 to TRBJ2-2, with TRBD1 identical over 10 bases. The ends lost 3 bases at V and 5 bases at J; junction bases unmatched: 9. The V gene's germline CDR1 is SGHVS and CDR2 FQNEAQ. The CDR3 covers 17 residues. Written as DNA, the CDR3 is TGTGCCAGCAGCTTTGGGGACAGGGGAGTTAGGACCGGGGAGCTGTTTTTT. Residues: CASSFGDRGVRTGELFF.

The chain links TRBV20-1 to TRBJ2-7, with D uncertain. The V gene's germline CDR1 is DFQATT and CDR2 SNEGSKA (reference sequence). V was pared by 3 bases and J by 3 bases, with 12 bases between. This CDR3 comprises 13 residues. CDR3 residues: CSASSRMFYEQYF. CDR3 DNA sequence: TGCAGTGCTAGTTCCCGAATGTTCTACGAGCAGTACTTC.

The rearrangement links TRBV4-1 to TRBJ2-1; 11 nucleotides agree with TRBD2. The germline CDR1 and CDR2 sequences are MGHRA and YSYEKL. The CDR3 is 15 amino acids. With V trimmed by 3 bases and J by 2 bases, 0 bases remained unmatched. The CDR3 DNA sequence: TGCGCCAGCAGCCAGACTAGCGGGACCTACAATGAGCAGTTCTTC. Protein: CASSQTSGTYNEQFF.

V is TRBV6-5 and J is TRBJ1-1; D is uncertain. The V gene lost 9 bases and the J gene lost 4 bases, with 15 bases spanning the gap. This CDR3 comprises 13 residues. Germline V CDR1 and CDR2: MNHEY, SVGAGI. CDR3 DNA: TGTGCCAGTATGAGAGGAGTCGGCACTGAAGCTTTCTTT. Residues: CASMRGVGTEAFF.

This chain connects TRBV5-1 to TRBJ1-1; no reliable D call. CDR3 length equals 14 residues. Germline V gene data show CDR1 as SGHRS and CDR2 as YFSETQ. V dropped 1 base and J dropped 1 base, with 8 bases sitting between them. CDR3 loop: CASSLSPGNTEAFF. The DNA of the CDR3 is TGCGCCAGCAGCTTGTCGCCGGGGAACACTGAAGCTTTCTTT.

V usage is TRBV19 and J usage is TRBJ2-1; D is unresolved. Between the trimmed V and J ends, which lost 7 bases and 4 bases, there was a span of 14 bases. The germline V gene has CDR1 LNHDA and CDR2 SQIVND (reference sequence). The length of the CDR3 is 14 residues. In nucleotides, the CDR3 is TGTGCCAGTACTCCCGCAACAGATTACAATGAGCAGTTCTTC. It specifies CASTPATDYNEQFF.

The chain recombines TRBV4-2 with TRBJ2-1; D may match TRBD1 or TRBD2 (5 bases each). In germline, CDR1 is LGHNA, CDR2 YNFKEQ. This CDR3 has 15 amino acids. V was shortened by 0 bases and J by 4 bases, with 10 bases between the two germline ends. The DNA for the CDR3 is TGTGCCAGCAGCCAAGACTGGGGGAAATACAATGAGCAGTTCTTC. Its protein is CASSQDWGKYNEQFF.

CDR3 in amino acids: CASSLSPRERAKNIQYF. The CDR3 nucleotides read TGTGCCAGCAGTTTATCCCCGCGGGAGCGGGCCAAAAACATTCAGTACTTC. The V and J genes are TRBV27 and TRBJ2-4, with 7 nucleotides matching TRBD2. Trimming cost V 0 bases and J 1 base; bases outside gene matches: 6. Looked up from germline, CDR1 is MNHEY and CDR2 is SMNVEV (reference sequence). The CDR3 sequence is 17 residues long.

V and J are TRBV18 and TRBJ1-4; 8 bases line up with TRBD1. The J segment lost 5 bases and the V segment lost 3 bases, leaving 5 bases of the junction unmatched. Germline values: CDR1 KGHSH, CDR2 LQKENI. The CDR3 covers 15 residues. CDR3 residues: CASSPSTGANEKLFF. The CDR3 nucleotides read TGTGCCAGCTCACCTTCGACAGGGGCGAATGAAAAACTGTTTTTT.

The genes are TRBV28 and TRBJ2-7; TRBD1 might be the D (5 bases). CDR3 size: 11 residues. V lost 9 bases to trimming and J lost 3 bases, with 9 bases between them. Germline CDR1 and CDR2: MDHEN and SYDVKM. The CDR3 coding sequence is TGTGCCAGTGCAGGGCACTACGAGCAGTACTTC. This gives the protein CASAGHYEQYF.

This chain connects TRBV7-9 to TRBJ1-2; 7 nucleotides line up with TRBD1. This CDR3 is built from 15 residues. CDR1 and CDR2 from the germline V gene are SEHNR and FQNEAQ (reference sequence). J gave up 1 base and V 5 bases, and 7 bases lay outside the gene matches. The CDR3 protein is CASSQQTGINYGYTF. CDR3 sequence (DNA): TGTGCCAGCAGCCAACAGACAGGGATTAACTATGGCTACACCTTC.

This chain uses TRBV14 with TRBJ1-2; D not resolved. V was trimmed by 0 bases and J by 7 bases, leaving 12 bases between them. CDR3 length: 14 residues. Germline V lookup: CDR1 SGHDN, CDR2 FVKESK. DNA of the CDR3: TGTGCCAGCAGCCAAGATTTATCGAGAGGTGGCTACACCTTC. As protein: CASSQDLSRGGYTF.

The chain couples TRBV4-1 to TRBJ2-5; D may correspond to TRBD1 or TRBD2 (5 bases each). With 4 bases removed from V and 5 bases from J, the gap between germline ends came to 11 bases. The germline CDR1 and CDR2 sequences are MGHRA and YSYEKL. The CDR3 consists of 13 residues. The chain's CDR3 is CASSPRGGETQYF. The DNA for the CDR3 is TGCGCCAGCAGCCCGAGGGGCGGGGAGACCCAGTACTTC.

This clone was detected ten times or more. V usage is TRBV7-7 and J usage is TRBJ2-1; D might be TRBD2 (5 bases). The CDR3 totals 15 residues. V was pared by 6 bases and J by 7 bases, with 19 bases between. Germline V gene lookup returns CDR1 SSHAT and CDR2 FNYEAQ (reference sequence). As DNA, the CDR3 is TGTGCCAGCAGTTCCGCAACCGGGATAGGTAATGAGCAGTTCTTC. Encoded protein: CASSSATGIGNEQFF. The full variable domain, with the rest looked up from reference TRBV7-7 and TRBJ2-1, is GAGVSQSPRYKVTKRGQDVTLRCDPISSHATLYWYQQALGQGPEFLTYFNYEAQPDKSGLPSDRFSAERPEGSISTLTIQRTEQRDSAMYRCASSSATGIGNEQFFGPGTRLTVL.

V gene TRBV5-1 combines with J gene TRBJ2-3; 7 bases fit TRBD2. V lost 3 bases, J lost 0 bases, and 4 bases stayed unmatched. Germline V gene sequence: CDR1 SGHRS, CDR2 YFSETQ. The CDR3 loop spans 15 amino acids. DNA of the CDR3: TGCGCCAGCAGCTGGAGCGGGAAAAGCACAGATACGCAGTATTTT. Protein sequence: CASSWSGKSTDTQYF. The full variable domain, its missing parts supplied by reference TRBV5-1 and TRBJ2-3, is KAGVTQTPRYLIKTRGQQVTLSCSPISGHRSVSWYQQTPGQGLQFLFEYFSETQRNKGNFPGRFSGRQFSNSRSEMNVSTLELGDSALYLCASSWSGKSTDTQYFGPGTRLTVL.

Only one count was recorded for this clone. The chain couples TRBV4-2 to TRBJ1-2, with 7 bases aligning to TRBD1. J lost 8 bases, V lost 5 bases, and 20 bases had no gene match. The germline V gene has CDR1 LGHNA and CDR2 YNFKEQ. The CDR3 has 17 amino acids. CDR3 nucleotide sequence: TGTGCCAGCAGCGAATCCCTTGGCGACAGGGTGCTTGGGGGCTACACCTTC. Amino acid sequence: CASSESLGDRVLGGYTF.